This T cell receptor (beta chain) originates from a study of T cells in Graves' hyperthyroidism and ophthalmopathy. Exclusions: uncontrolled infection, other autoimmune disease, pregnancy, lactation. Trimming stripped 5 bases from V and 4 bases from J, with 15 bases between. The germline gives CDR1 SGHAT, CDR2 FQNNGV. The CDR3 has 14 residues. Ten or more counts support this clonotype. Its antigen is still unknown. Broader study findings: Model predictions of ophthalmopathy came a median about 6.3 months before onset. Most expanded thyroid clonotypes above 0.001 also appeared in blood.

RNA transcripts were the template for amplifying TCR beta CDR3 regions. The HTBI primer set was used in a first-round RT-PCR of the TCR CDR3. TCRdb recomputed calls from the multiplex PCR reads with MiXCR, one row per CDR3 protein. The sample has about 640,000 distinct CDR3 sequences, roughly 20% seen once. The sample was blood. The clonotype originates from a man aged 30 to 45 with Graves' ophthalmopathy. The rearrangement joins TRBV11-2 to TRBJ2-7; D is ambiguous. CDR3 sequence: CASSLGFELYEQYF. CDR3 coding DNA: TGTGCCAGCAGCCTAGGGTTTGAATTATACGAGCAGTACTTC.